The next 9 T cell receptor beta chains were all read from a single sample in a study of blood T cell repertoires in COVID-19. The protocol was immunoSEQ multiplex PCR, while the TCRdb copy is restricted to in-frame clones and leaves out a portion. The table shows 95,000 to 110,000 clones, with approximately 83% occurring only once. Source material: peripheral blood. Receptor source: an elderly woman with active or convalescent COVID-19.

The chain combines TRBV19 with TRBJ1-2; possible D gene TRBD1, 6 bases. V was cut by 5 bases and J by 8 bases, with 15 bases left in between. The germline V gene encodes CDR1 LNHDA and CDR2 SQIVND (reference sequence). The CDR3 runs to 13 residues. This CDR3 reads CASSSPDRRGYTF. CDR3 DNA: TGTGCCAGTAGTTCCCCAGACAGGCGAGGCTACACCTTC. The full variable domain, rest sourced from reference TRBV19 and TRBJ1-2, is DGGITQSPKYLFRKEGQNVTLSCEQNLNHDAMYWYRQDPGQGLRLIYYSQIVNDFQKGDIAEGYSVSREKKESFPLTVTSAQKNPTAFYLCASSSPDRRGYTFGSGTRLTVV.

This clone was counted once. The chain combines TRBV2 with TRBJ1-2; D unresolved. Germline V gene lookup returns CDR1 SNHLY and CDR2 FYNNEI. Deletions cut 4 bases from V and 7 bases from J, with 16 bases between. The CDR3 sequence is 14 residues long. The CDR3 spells CASSGAEGMGGYTF. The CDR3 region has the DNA TGTGCCAGCAGTGGGGCGGAGGGAATGGGTGGCTACACCTTC.

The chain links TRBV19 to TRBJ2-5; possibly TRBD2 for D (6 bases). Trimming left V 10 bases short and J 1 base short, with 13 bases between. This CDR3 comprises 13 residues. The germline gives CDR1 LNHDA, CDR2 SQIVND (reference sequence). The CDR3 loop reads CATRLGAQETQYF. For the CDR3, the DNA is TGTGCCACGCGACTAGGGGCCCAAGAGACCCAGTACTTC.

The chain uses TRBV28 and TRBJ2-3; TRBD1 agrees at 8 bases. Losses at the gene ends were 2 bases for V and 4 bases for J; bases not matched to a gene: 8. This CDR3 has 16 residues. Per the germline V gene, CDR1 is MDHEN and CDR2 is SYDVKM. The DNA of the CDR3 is TGTGCCAGCAGTTTAGCAGGGGGCGCCCCTTCAGATACGCAGTATTTT. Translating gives CASSLAGGAPSDTQYF.

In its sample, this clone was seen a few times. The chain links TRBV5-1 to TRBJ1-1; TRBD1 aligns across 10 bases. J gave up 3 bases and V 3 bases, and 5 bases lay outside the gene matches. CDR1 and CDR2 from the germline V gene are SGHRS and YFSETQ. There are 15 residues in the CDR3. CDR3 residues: CASSWDRGSDTEAFF. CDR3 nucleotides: TGCGCCAGCAGCTGGGACAGGGGATCGGACACTGAAGCTTTCTTT.

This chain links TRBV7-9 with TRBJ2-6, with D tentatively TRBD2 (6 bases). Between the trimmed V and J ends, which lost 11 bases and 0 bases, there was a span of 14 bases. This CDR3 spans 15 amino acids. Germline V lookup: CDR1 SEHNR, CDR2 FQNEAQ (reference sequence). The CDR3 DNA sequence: TGTGCCGCCCCTCGGGAGAGCTCTGGGGCCAACGTCCTGACTTTC. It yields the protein CAAPRESSGANVLTF.

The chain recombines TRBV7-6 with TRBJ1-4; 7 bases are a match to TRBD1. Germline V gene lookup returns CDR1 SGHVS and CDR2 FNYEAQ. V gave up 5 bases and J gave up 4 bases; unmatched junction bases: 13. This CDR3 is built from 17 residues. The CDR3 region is CASSAGGRRGFNEKLFF. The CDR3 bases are TGTGCCAGCAGCGCAGGGGGTAGGCGGGGCTTTAATGAAAAACTGTTTTTT.

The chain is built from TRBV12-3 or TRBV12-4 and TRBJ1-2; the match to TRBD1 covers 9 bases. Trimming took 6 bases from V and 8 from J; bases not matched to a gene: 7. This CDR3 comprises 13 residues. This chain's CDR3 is CASSRRDRDGYTF. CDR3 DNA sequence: TGTGCCAGCAGCCGCCGGGACAGGGACGGCTACACCTTC.

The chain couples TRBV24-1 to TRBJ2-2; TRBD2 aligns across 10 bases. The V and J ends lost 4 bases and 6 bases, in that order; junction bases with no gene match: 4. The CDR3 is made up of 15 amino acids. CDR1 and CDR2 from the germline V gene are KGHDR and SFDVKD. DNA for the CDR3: TGTGCCACCAGTGACCCCGGGACTAGCGCCGGGGAGCTGTTTTTT. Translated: CATSDPGTSAGELFF.